This T cell receptor (beta chain) was found in a study of tumor and adjacent non-tumor tissue in lung cancer (dated by TCRdb to 2017 to 2018). Concerning the study at large: Patients with adenocarcinoma (around 13), squamous cell carcinoma (2) and small cell lung cancer (1) were included in the cohort. Among the roughly 15 patients, ages ranged from roughly 31 to 80 years, approximately ten were men and 5 were women, and disease was TNM stage I to III. Bulk TCRbeta repertoires were compared between lung tumor tissue and matched distant non-tumor lung tissue obtained from 15 lung cancer patients. Approximately 31 paired specimens, one tumor and one normal lung sample per patient, were profiled by TCRbeta CDR3 sequencing. A total of roughly 120,000,000 productive TCRbeta reads were generated by sequencing, corresponding to an average of around 4 million reads per sample. General findings and caveats noted by the study authors: Significantly higher TCR diversity was found in younger patients, and higher tumor TCR diversity was associated with shorter overall and disease-free survival. The cohort had only approximately 16 patients, and the authors noted that larger samples and more detailed clinical data are needed. A significantly larger cumulative share of the repertoire was made up by the top 100 clones in normal lung than in tumor tissue. TCR diversity (inverse Simpson) was significantly higher in tumor than in normal lung tissue (approximately 400 vs 170, P = 0.0075, Mann-Whitney U test). Because peripheral blood was not sequenced, blood TCRbeta repertoires in the lung cancer patients of the study were not examined. The methods do not name the sequencing platform or mention unique molecular identifiers.

The library was obtained by multiplex PCR. The reads were generated on an Illumina HiSeq 2500. TCRbeta libraries were constructed through three rounds of nested PCR with primers (Table S4) according to protocols adapted from ARM-PCR. Before sequencing, PCR products of 200-500 bp were cut from the gel and purified using the QIAquick gel extraction kit. The study's processing was this. Reads were cleaned with Trimmomatic, merged with FLASH into complete CDR3 sequences, and assigned to V(D)J germline segments with MiTCR. VDJtools was used to compute clonal diversity as the inverse Simpson's index. In-frame sequences lacking a premature stop codon were counted as productive reads. TCRdb took the public reads, trimmed them with fastp at Q25, ran MiXCR for clone calling and kept in-frame beta chains. Entries that share a CDR3 protein sequence are merged under the most common genes and DNA. TCRdb, rather than the study authors, made the V and J calls. A total of 70,000 to 80,000 distinct CDR3 sequences appear in this sample, approximately 72% of them only once. The ten largest clones add up to roughly 9% of the sample.

The germline V gene provides CDR1 MNHEY and CDR2 SVGAGI. The CDR3 starts with the cysteine, ends with the phenylalanine, and has 14 residues. Of the read, only the CDR3 DNA is kept; its 42 bases are in frame from base 1. RNA was isolated from bulk, unsorted tissue, and RNA quality was assessed with a NanoDrop ND-1000 and an Agilent 2100. Newly diagnosed lung cancer patients without prior chemotherapy who had been admitted for thoracic surgery in China between August and November 2014 were enrolled as donors. Patients with previous radiotherapy or chemotherapy, or with another concurrent cancer, were excluded from the study. Pieces of surgical tissue measuring roughly 1-2.2 cm3 were kept in RNAlater solution and held at -80 degrees C until needed. This clonotype occurred a few times. It lacks a known antigen. Mismatch with germline at one junction end may stem from a read error.

This clonotype was obtained from a woman aged 40 to 49 with non-small cell lung cancer. The sample comprised lung tumor tissue. Rearrangement joined TRBV6-5 to TRBJ2-7; the D element might be TRBD1 or TRBD2, as each aligns at 5 bases. The CDR3 in this case is CASSYGLKGYEQYF. The nucleotide sequence reads as follows: TGTGCTAGCAGTTACGGACTGAAGGGGTACGAGCAGTACTTC.